These 6 T cell receptor beta chains share one sample of origin, sequenced in a study of cytomegalovirus exposure and HLA in healthy donors. The PCR contained 60 Vbeta and 13 Jbeta primers. Generated by immunoSEQ multiplex PCR, the TCRdb table keeps only in-frame clones and is missing some. This sample yields more than 120,000 clones, of which around 82% are seen a single time; roughly 6% belongs to the top ten. Sequences were obtained from PBMCs. The receptor set was obtained from a woman in her forties in good health and CMV-seropositive.

The chain couples TRBV7-2 to TRBJ2-3; D uncertain. The V and J ends lost 6 bases and 6 bases respectively, with 7 bases between them. Germline V gene sequence: CDR1 SGHTA, CDR2 FQGNSA. The CDR3 has 11 residues. This chain's CDR3 is CASSSTDTQYF. The CDR3 DNA reads as TGTGCCAGCAGTTCGACTGATACGCAGTATTTT.

The V and J genes are TRBV2 and TRBJ2-5; 12 positions agree with TRBD2. Trimming removed 7 bases from V and 5 bases from J; junction bases left unmatched: 2. This CDR3 region has 13 residues. Germline-derived CDR1 and CDR2 are SNHLY and FYNNEI. DNA of the CDR3: TGTGCCAGCAATGGACTAGCGGGGGAGACCCAGTACTTC. It encodes CASNGLAGETQYF.

V usage is TRBV7-9 and J usage is TRBJ2-2; TRBD2 matches 8 bases. Unmatched junction bases numbered 9, after V lost 8 bases and J lost 4 bases. Germline assignment: CDR1 SEHNR and CDR2 FQNEAQ (reference sequence). This CDR3 has 15 residues. The CDR3 loop is CASGERTSLTGELFF. Written as DNA, the CDR3 is TGTGCCAGCGGAGAAAGGACTAGCCTCACCGGGGAGCTGTTTTTT.

This chain joins TRBV28 and TRBJ1-1; D is uncertain. V lost 0 bases and J lost 1, with 9 bases in between. Germline V gives CDR1 MDHEN, CDR2 SYDVKM. The CDR3 contains 15 residues. This CDR3 is CASSLWTPTNTEAFF. In DNA form, the CDR3 reads TGTGCCAGCAGTTTATGGACTCCCACGAACACTGAAGCTTTCTTT.

The CDR3 loop reads CASSPGQGNQPQHF. The CDR3 DNA follows: TGTGCCAGCAGCCCAGGACAGGGCAATCAGCCCCAGCATTTT. The chain links TRBV7-6 to TRBJ1-5, with 7 bases that match TRBD1. The CDR3 is 14 residues long. Germline V gives CDR1 SGHVS, CDR2 FNYEAQ. Trimming removed 5 bases from V and 2 bases from J; junction bases left unmatched: 3.

The chain uses TRBV9 and TRBJ2-1, with a possible D match to TRBD2 (6 bases). Per the germline V gene, CDR1 is SGDLS and CDR2 is YYNGEE. V lost 0 bases, J lost 8 bases, and 15 bases lay in between. This CDR3 has 15 amino acids. CDR3 coding DNA: TGTGCCAGCAGCGTAGTTGGTAGCGGAAACGATGAGCAGTTCTTC. It translates to CASSVVGSGNDEQFF. Together with reference TRBV9 and TRBJ2-1, the CDR3 gives the full variable domain: DSGVTQTPKHLITATGQRVTLRCSPRSGDLSVYWYQQSLDQGLQFLIQYYNGEERAKGNILERFSAQQFPDLHSELNLSSLELGDSALYFCASSVVGSGNDEQFFGPGTRLTVL.